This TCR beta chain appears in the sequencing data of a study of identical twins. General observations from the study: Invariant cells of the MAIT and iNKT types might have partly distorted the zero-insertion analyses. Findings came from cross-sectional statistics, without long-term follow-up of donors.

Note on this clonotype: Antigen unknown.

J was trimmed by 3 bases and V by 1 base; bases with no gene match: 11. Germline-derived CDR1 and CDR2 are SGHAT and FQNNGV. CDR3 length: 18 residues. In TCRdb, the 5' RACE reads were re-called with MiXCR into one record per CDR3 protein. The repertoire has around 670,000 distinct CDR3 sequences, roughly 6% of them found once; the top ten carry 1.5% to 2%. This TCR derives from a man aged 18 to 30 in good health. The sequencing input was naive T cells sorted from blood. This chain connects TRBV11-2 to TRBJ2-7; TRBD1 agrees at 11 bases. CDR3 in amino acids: CASSLVLGQGAAGYEQYF. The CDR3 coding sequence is TGTGCCAGCAGCTTAGTCCTCGGACAGGGGGCGGCGGGCTACGAGCAGTACTTC. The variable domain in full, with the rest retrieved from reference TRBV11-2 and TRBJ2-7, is EAGVAQSPRYKIIEKRQSVAFWCNPISGHATLYWYQQILGQGPKLLIQFQNNGVVDDSQLPKDRFSAERLKGVDSTLKIQPAKLEDSAVYLCASSLVLGQGAAGYEQYFGPGTRLTVT.